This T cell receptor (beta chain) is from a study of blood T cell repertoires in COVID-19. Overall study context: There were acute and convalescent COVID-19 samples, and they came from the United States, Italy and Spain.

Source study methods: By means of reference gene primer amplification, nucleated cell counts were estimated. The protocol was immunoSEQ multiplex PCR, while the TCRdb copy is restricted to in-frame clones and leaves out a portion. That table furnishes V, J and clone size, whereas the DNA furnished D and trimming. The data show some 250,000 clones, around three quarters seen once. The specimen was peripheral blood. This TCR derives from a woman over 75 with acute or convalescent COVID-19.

The DNA of the CDR3 is TGCGCCAGCAGCTTGGAGGGGGTAACGAACAATGAGCAGTTCTTC. This translates into CASSLEGVTNNEQFF. The V call is TRBV5-1, the J call TRBJ2-1, with D possibly being TRBD1 (6 bases). The CDR3 is made up of 15 amino acids. Trimming removed 0 bases from V and 5 bases from J, with 12 bases in between. The germline V gene encodes CDR1 SGHRS and CDR2 YFSETQ. The whole variable domain, filled in from reference TRBV5-1 and TRBJ2-1, reads KAGVTQTPRYLIKTRGQQVTLSCSPISGHRSVSWYQQTPGQGLQFLFEYFSETQRNKGNFPGRFSGRQFSNSRSEMNVSTLELGDSALYLCASSLEGVTNNEQFFGPGTRLTVL.